One sample yielded the 23 T cell receptor beta chains listed below, sequenced in a study of T cells in Graves' hyperthyroidism and ophthalmopathy. RNA transcripts yielded amplified TCR beta CDR3 regions. First-round RT-PCR targeting the TCR CDR3 was performed with the HTBI primer set. TCRdb redid the calling of the multiplex PCR reads with MiXCR, one entry per CDR3 protein. The repertoire holds some 760,000 distinct CDR3 sequences, with 13% to 15% as singletons. The specimen was blood. These receptors were taken from a woman aged 18-29 years with Graves' hyperthyroidism.

The rearrangement joins TRBV19 to TRBJ1-2; D gene unclear. Trimming shortened V by 3 bases and J by 4 bases, and 12 bases separated the two germline ends. The CDR3 length is 14 residues. CDR1 and CDR2 from the germline V gene are LNHDA and SQIVND (reference sequence). The CDR3 region has the DNA TGTGCCAGTAGTATCGCGGCCGACTCCTATGGCTACACCTTC. It translates to CASSIAADSYGYTF. Combining the CDR3 with reference TRBV19 and TRBJ1-2 gives the whole variable domain DGGITQSPKYLFRKEGQNVTLSCEQNLNHDAMYWYRQDPGQGLRLIYYSQIVNDFQKGDIAEGYSVSREKKESFPLTVTSAQKNPTAFYLCASSIAADSYGYTFGSGTRLTVV.

This clonotype was seen repeatedly, ten times or more. The CDR3 nucleotides read TGTGCCAGCAGCTTGTTCCTAGCGGGAGGGCCGGGCACCGGGGAGCTGTTTTTT. The encoded protein is CASSLFLAGGPGTGELFF. The V gene is TRBV5-5, the J gene TRBJ2-2; 12 positions agree with TRBD2. Germline-derived CDR1 and CDR2 are SGHKS and YYEKEE (reference sequence). Trimming removed 1 base from V and 4 bases from J; junction bases left unmatched: 8. The CDR3 extends over 18 amino acids.

This chain connects TRBV11-2 to TRBJ2-2; D gene unclear. Germline CDR1 and CDR2: SGHAT and FQNNGV. The CDR3 length is 15 residues. V shed 4 bases and J shed 7 bases, with 16 bases lying between them. This CDR3 is CASSSSPVFGGELFF. The CDR3 nucleotides are TGTGCCAGCAGCTCATCCCCTGTTTTTGGCGGGGAGCTGTTTTTT.

This chain connects TRBV20-1 to TRBJ1-5; TRBD1 matches at 11 bases. There are 15 residues in the CDR3. CDR1 and CDR2 (germline): DFQATT, SNEGSKA (reference sequence). Trimming at V came to 2 bases and at J to 4 bases, leaving 4 bases not matched to a gene. This CDR3 reads CSARRGQGGNQPQHF. The CDR3 nucleotides read TGCAGTGCTAGACGGGGACAGGGGGGGAATCAGCCCCAGCATTTT.

The chain has TRBV12-3 or TRBV12-4 and TRBJ1-5; possible D gene TRBD1, 5 bases. Trimming stripped 2 bases from V and 6 bases from J, with 17 bases between. CDR3 length equals 16 residues. The CDR3 reads CASSLSGRGTVQPQHF. The CDR3 region has the DNA TGTGCCAGCAGTTTATCGGGGCGGGGGACCGTTCAGCCCCAGCATTTT.

This clonotype came up many times. The chain has TRBV6-1 and TRBJ2-7; D remains unclear. Germline V CDR1 and CDR2: MNHNS, SASEGT. The CDR3 is 15 amino acids. V shed 4 bases and J shed 3 bases, with 16 bases lying between them. The CDR3, as DNA: TGTGCCAGCAGTGCCCCTTCACCAACCCGCTACGAGCAGTACTTC. Translating gives CASSAPSPTRYEQYF.

This clonotype was counted a few times. V and J are TRBV6-1 and TRBJ1-3; weak D call: TRBD1 (5 bases). CDR3 length equals 13 residues. Germline CDR1 and CDR2: MNHNS and SASEGT. Trimming cost V 7 bases and J 4 bases, with 11 bases left between them. CDR3 protein: CASTPGTGNTIYF. CDR3 sequence (DNA): TGTGCCAGCACCCCGGGGACCGGAAACACCATATATTTT.

The sample holds many counts of this clonotype. The V gene is TRBV28, the J gene TRBJ2-1; weak D call: TRBD2 (5 bases). Germline V gene sequence: CDR1 MDHEN, CDR2 SYDVKM. The V end was cut by 11 bases, the J end by 0 bases, with 20 bases between. The CDR3 consists of 16 residues. Written as DNA, the CDR3 is TGTGCCCTTAAGGGAGAAATGACCTGCTCCTACAATGAGCAGTTCTTC. The encoded protein is CALKGEMTCSYNEQFF.

In the case of this clonotype: A much larger clone lies one base from this, so it may be a read error. V and J are TRBV5-1 and TRBJ1-1, with 9 bases fitting TRBD1. The V and J ends lost 4 bases and 3 bases, in that order; junction bases with no gene match: 13. The CDR3 sequence is 17 residues long. Germline CDR1 is SGHRS and CDR2 is YFSETQ. The CDR3 DNA sequence: TGCGCCAGCAGCCTTGACAGGGGGGAGCGAGGACACACTGAAGCTTTCTTT. Its protein is CASSLDRGERGHTEAFF.

Concerning this clonotype: This may stem from a read error, because a much larger clone lies one nucleotide away. This chain connects TRBV30 to TRBJ2-7; D gene ambiguous. This CDR3 region has 13 residues. V lost 7 bases to trimming and J lost 2 bases, with 15 bases between them. The germline V gene encodes CDR1 GTSNPN and CDR2 SVGIG (reference sequence). CDR3 amino acids: CASTPDNPYEQYF. DNA for the CDR3: TGTGCCTCTACCCCCGACAACCCCTACGAGCAGTACTTC.

This clonotype was counted many times. The chain couples TRBV24-1 to TRBJ1-2; 9 positions match TRBD1. V was pared by 2 bases and J by 8 bases, with 2 bases of the junction left unmatched. CDR1 is KGHDR, CDR2 SFDVKD, per germline. There are 13 residues in the CDR3. CDR3 in DNA: TGTGCCACCAGTGATTCGGACAGGGGCGGCTACACCTTC. It encodes CATSDSDRGGYTF.

This clonotype was detected many times. The rearrangement links TRBV5-6 to TRBJ2-3; 8 bases line up with TRBD2. Germline V gene lookup returns CDR1 SGHDT and CDR2 YYEEEE. J gave up 5 bases and V 4 bases, and 12 bases lay outside the gene matches. The length of the CDR3 is 16 residues. In DNA form, the CDR3 reads TGTGCCAGCAGCCCGAAGGGCGGGAGGAGTGAAGATACGCAGTATTTT. It translates to CASSPKGGRSEDTQYF.

The chain carries TRBV18 and TRBJ2-7, with TRBD2 as a possible D gene (6 bases). The CDR3 runs 14 residues. Trimming took 6 bases from V and 7 from J, leaving 19 bases between them. The germline CDR1 and CDR2 sequences are KGHSH and LQKENI. DNA for the CDR3: TGTGCCAGCTCTGACTATAGCGGACCACGGGAGCAGTACTTC. This encodes CASSDYSGPREQYF.

This clonotype was recorded many times. Written as DNA, the CDR3 is TGTGCCAGCAGTCCGGCAGGGCCAAACTATGGCTACACCTTC. This gives the protein CASSPAGPNYGYTF. The chain combines TRBV27 with TRBJ1-2; D is perhaps TRBD1 (5 bases). CDR1 and CDR2 from the germline V gene are MNHEY and SMNVEV (reference sequence). Trimming took off 5 bases at V and 2 bases at J, with 12 bases between the two ends. The CDR3 contains 14 residues.

This clonotype was picked up many times. The V gene is TRBV5-4, the J gene TRBJ1-1, with D possibly TRBD1 on 6 matching bases. Germline CDR1 reads SGHNT; CDR2 reads YYREEE (reference sequence). V lost 2 bases, J lost 6 bases, and 11 bases lay in between. The CDR3 covers 13 residues. The CDR3 is CASSFRGGSEAFF. The CDR3, as DNA: TGTGCCAGCAGCTTTCGTGGGGGCTCTGAAGCTTTCTTT.

The sample holds many counts of this clonotype. The rearrangement joins TRBV11-2 to TRBJ2-7; the match to TRBD2 covers 7 bases. Trimming took 6 bases from V and 1 from J; bases not matched to a gene: 9. The CDR3 has 15 residues. Germline lookup yields CDR1 SGHAT and CDR2 FQNNGV. The CDR3 loop is CASRLGIGRSYEQYF. The CDR3 DNA is TGTGCCAGCAGGTTGGGTATCGGGAGGTCCTACGAGCAGTACTTC.

This clonotype was observed a few times. The CDR3 here is CASSSRTVSSYNEQFF. CDR3 nucleotides: TGTGCCAGCAGCTCGCGGACAGTAAGCTCCTACAATGAGCAGTTCTTC. The J gene is TRBJ2-1, the V gene TRBV11-3; a possible D gene is TRBD1 (6 bases). The CDR3 runs 16 residues. Trimming stripped 4 bases from V and 0 bases from J, with 13 bases between. CDR1 is SGHNT and CDR2 is YENEEA in the germline V gene. The variable domain in full, with the rest retrieved from reference TRBV11-3 and TRBJ2-1, is EAGVVQSPRYKIIEKKQPVAFWCNPISGHNTLYWYLQNLGQGPELLIRYENEEAVDDSQLPKDRFSAERLKGVDSTLKIQPAELGDSAVYLCASSSRTVSSYNEQFFGPGTRLTVL.

The chain is built from TRBV29-1 and TRBJ2-5; 8 bases match TRBD2. The CDR3 length is 15 residues. Per the germline V gene, CDR1 is SQVTM and CDR2 is ANQGSEA. The trim removed 4 bases at V and 4 bases at J, leaving 11 bases unmatched. CDR3 sequence (DNA): TGCAGCGTTGTTTTAAGCGGGAGCCTGAGAGAGACCCAGTACTTC. Protein sequence: CSVVLSGSLRETQYF.

In this sample, this clonotype turned up many times. The rearrangement uses TRBV6-2 or TRBV6-3 and TRBJ2-1; 10 nucleotides line up with TRBD2. This CDR3 contains 15 residues. Germline V gene data show CDR1 as MNHEY and CDR2 as SVGEGT. Trimming cost V 5 bases and J 7 bases; bases outside gene matches: 8. In DNA form, the CDR3 reads TGTGCCAGCAGTAACGCTGTAGCGGGAGGAAATGAGCAGTTCTTC. Residues: CASSNAVAGGNEQFF.

The chain has TRBV27 and TRBJ2-3, with TRBD2 matching over 7 bases. From germline, CDR1 is MNHEY and CDR2 SMNVEV (reference sequence). V lost 5 bases and J lost 2; bases outside the gene matches: 7. This CDR3 region has 15 residues. CDR3 sequence reads: CASSQSGKNTDTQYF. CDR3 sequence (DNA): TGTGCCAGCAGTCAAAGCGGGAAGAACACAGATACGCAGTATTTT.

This clonotype was seen only a few times. This may arise from a read error, as a much more abundant clone is one base away. J is TRBJ2-1 and V is TRBV27, with 10 bases that match TRBD2. The end of the DNA fits TRBJ2-7 better, so the J call may be wrong. The CDR3 extends over 14 amino acids. In germline, CDR1 is MNHEY, CDR2 SMNVEV (reference sequence). The CDR3 coding sequence is TGTGCCAGCAGTACCCGGACTAGCGGCAATGAGCAGTACTTC. Encoded protein: CASSTRTSGNEQYF.

This clonotype appeared many times. The genes are TRBV18 and TRBJ1-1, with no clear D. With 3 bases removed from V and 1 base from J, the gap between germline ends came to 12 bases. The CDR3 is 15 residues long. CDR1 and CDR2 (germline): KGHSH, LQKENI. The CDR3 loop reads CASSPFDRQNTEAFF. The CDR3 DNA reads as TGTGCCAGCTCACCCTTCGATCGGCAGAACACTGAAGCTTTCTTT.

This chain joins TRBV28 and TRBJ1-5, with TRBD1 as a possible D gene (6 bases). Germline CDR1 and CDR2: MDHEN and SYDVKM. V was clipped by 8 bases and J by 7 bases, with 12 bases between them. This CDR3 is built from 12 residues. The CDR3 DNA is TGTGCCAGCCACGAGGGGGGACAGCCCCAGCATTTT. It is translated as CASHEGGQPQHF.